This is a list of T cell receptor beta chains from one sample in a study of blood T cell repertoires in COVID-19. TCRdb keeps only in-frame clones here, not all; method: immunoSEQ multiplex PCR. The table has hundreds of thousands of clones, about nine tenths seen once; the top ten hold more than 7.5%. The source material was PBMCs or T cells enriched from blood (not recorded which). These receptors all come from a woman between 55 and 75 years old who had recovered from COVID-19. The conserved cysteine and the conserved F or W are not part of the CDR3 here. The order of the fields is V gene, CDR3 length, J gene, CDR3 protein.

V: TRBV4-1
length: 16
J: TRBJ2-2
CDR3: ASSQDLPGGPPAGELF

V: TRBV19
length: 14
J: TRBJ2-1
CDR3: ASSIVGTGYYNEQF

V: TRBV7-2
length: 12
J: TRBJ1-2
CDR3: ASSFVQGAYGYT

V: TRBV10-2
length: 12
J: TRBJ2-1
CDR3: ASSSWSSYNEQF

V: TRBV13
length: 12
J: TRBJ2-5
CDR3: ASSSTGYQETQY

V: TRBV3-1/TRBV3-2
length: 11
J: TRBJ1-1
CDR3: ASSRAWNTEAF

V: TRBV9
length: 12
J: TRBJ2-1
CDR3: ASSIWDLKNEQF

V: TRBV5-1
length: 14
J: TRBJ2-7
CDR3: ASSLAKGLAGFEQY

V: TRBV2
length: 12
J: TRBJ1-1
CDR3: ASSEEQGITEAF

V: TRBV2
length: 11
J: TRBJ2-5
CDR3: ASGGQGEKTQY

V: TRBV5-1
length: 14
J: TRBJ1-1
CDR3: ASSRYATGMNTEAF

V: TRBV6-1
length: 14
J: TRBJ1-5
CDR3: ASSEGRGRGRQPQH

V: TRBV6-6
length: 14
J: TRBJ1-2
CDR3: ASSYPQGPANYGYT

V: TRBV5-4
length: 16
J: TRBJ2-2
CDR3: ASSPLPGQSVGTGELF

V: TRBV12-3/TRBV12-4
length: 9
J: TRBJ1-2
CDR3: ASSSAYGYT

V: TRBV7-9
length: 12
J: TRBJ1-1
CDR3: ASSIRSLNTEAF

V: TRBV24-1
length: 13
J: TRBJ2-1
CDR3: ATSGRGSIYNEQF

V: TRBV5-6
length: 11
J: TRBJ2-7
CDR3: ASSPPGLGEQY

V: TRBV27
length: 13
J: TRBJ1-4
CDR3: ASSRIPDSAEKLF

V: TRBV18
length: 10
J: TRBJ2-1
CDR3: ASSPGQNEQF

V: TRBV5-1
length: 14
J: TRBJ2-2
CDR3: ASSLGTRTNTGELF

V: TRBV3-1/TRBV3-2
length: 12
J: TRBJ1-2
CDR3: ASSHGREAYGYT

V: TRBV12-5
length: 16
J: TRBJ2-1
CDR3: ASGFSLTSGGHDNEQF

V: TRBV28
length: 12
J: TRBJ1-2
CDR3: ASSPSTGRYGYT

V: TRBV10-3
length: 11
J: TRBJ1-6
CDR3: AISGQENSPLH

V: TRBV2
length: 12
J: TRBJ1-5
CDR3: ASRTTGNNQPQH

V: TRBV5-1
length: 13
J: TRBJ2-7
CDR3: ASSLVVSGGNEQY

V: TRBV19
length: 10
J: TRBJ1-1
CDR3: ASRALNTEAF

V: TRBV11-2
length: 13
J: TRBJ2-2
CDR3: ASSPGRALTGELF

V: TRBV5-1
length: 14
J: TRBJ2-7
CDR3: ASSLGHSSLGNEQY

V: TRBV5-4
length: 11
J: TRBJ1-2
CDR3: ASSLQGADGYT

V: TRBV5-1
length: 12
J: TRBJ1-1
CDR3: ASSFRTGGAEAF

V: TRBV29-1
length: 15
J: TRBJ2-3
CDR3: SVRGTSGGQSTDTQY

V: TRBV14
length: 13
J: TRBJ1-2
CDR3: ASSQAPPRVYGYT

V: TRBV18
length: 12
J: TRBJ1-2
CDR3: ASSQGGLNYGYT

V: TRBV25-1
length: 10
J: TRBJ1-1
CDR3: ASSDRWTGAF

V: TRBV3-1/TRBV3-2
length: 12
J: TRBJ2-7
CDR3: ASSLRGNSYEQY

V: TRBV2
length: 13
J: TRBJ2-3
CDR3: ASKQGQGGTDTQY

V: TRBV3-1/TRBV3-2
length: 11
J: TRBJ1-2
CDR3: ASSPFGGYGYT

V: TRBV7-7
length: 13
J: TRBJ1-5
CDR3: ASSLAETAYQPQH

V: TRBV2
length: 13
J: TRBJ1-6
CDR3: ASSLQGSYNSPLH

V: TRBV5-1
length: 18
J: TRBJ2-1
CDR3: ASSLGLAGVVPRSYNEQF

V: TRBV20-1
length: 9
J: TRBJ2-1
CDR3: SATKNNEQF

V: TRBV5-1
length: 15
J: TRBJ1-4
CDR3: ASSLGFLGRDNEKLF

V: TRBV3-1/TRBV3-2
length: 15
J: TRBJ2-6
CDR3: ASSPQLRLSGANVLT

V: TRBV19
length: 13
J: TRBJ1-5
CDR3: ASSPPGQVWQPQH

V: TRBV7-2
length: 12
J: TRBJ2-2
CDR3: ASSFQQGAGELF

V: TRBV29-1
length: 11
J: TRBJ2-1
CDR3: SVVLQGANEQF

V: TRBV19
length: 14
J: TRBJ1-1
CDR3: ASRTTGFATNTEAF

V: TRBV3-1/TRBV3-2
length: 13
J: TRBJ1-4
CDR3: ASSQESPGEGKLF

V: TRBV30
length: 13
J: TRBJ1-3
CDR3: AWRAGSNSGSTIY

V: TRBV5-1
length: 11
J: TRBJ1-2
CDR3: ASSLPEGGGYT

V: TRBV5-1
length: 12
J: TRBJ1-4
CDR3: ASSLTATNEKLF

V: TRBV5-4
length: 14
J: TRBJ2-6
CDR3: ASSLMGLSGANVLT